Following are 29 T cell receptor beta chains from one sample sequenced in a study of post-analysis software for immune sequencing data. Their antigen targets remain unknown. General study points: Several TRBV segments were more frequent in patients than controls; TRBV5-6, TRBV5-1 and TRBV20-1 belonged to this group.

Each TCR beta cDNA library carried unique molecular identifiers. From the PCR reads, TCRdb called clonotypes with MiXCR, one entry per CDR3 protein. Among around 770,000 distinct CDR3 sequences, 46% were seen once, and the ten largest hold just under 5%. Sequencing input: blood. The receptor source for this set is a girl aged 5-17 years with multiple sclerosis.

V is TRBV4-3 and J is TRBJ1-4; no clear D. The V gene's germline CDR1 is LGHNA and CDR2 YSLEER. The CDR3 loop spans 17 amino acids. V lost 1 base, J lost 3 bases, and 15 bases lay in between. The CDR3 is CASSQVVFTGPNEKLFF. The CDR3 DNA follows: TGCGCCAGCAGCCAAGTGGTCTTTACGGGCCCTAATGAAAAACTGTTTTTT.

The chain recombines TRBV15 with TRBJ2-7; D ambiguous. Trimming took 2 bases from V and 4 from J, leaving 9 bases between them. The CDR3 covers 13 residues. Germline V gene sequence: CDR1 LNHNV, CDR2 YYDKDF (reference sequence). In DNA, the CDR3 is TGTGCCACCAGCAGAAAAGACATTTACGAGCAGTACTTC. Translation gives CATSRKDIYEQYF.

This rearrangement joins TRBV25-1 to TRBJ2-1, with D possibly TRBD1 on 6 matching bases. Trimming removed 9 bases from V and 6 bases from J, with 9 bases in between. CDR1 and CDR2 from the germline V gene are MGHDK and SYGVNS. This CDR3 spans 11 amino acids. CDR3 protein: CASQGRNEQFF. Written as DNA, the CDR3 is TGTGCCAGTCAGGGGCGCAATGAGCAGTTCTTC.

This clonotype was counted between two and nine times. The chain uses TRBV6-6 and TRBJ2-1; D perhaps matches TRBD2 (5 bases). This CDR3 region has 12 residues. CDR1 is MNHNY, CDR2 SVGAGI, per germline (reference sequence). V dropped 6 bases and J dropped 6 bases, with 9 bases sitting between them. The CDR3 DNA reads as TGTGCCAGCAGAGAACTAGGCAATGAGCAGTTCTTC. Translation gives CASRELGNEQFF.

This chain joins TRBV6-2 or TRBV6-3 and TRBJ2-4; 10 nucleotides agree with TRBD2. The DNA matches TRBJ2-5 better at its end, which makes the J call doubtful. This CDR3 is built from 15 residues. Germline CDR1 MNHEY, CDR2 SVGEGT. The CDR3 DNA sequence: TGTGCCAGCAGCTCCAGCGGGAGGGAGGCAGAGACCCAGTACTTC. Amino acid sequence: CASSSSGREAETQYF.

The chain recombines TRBV20-1 with TRBJ2-7; 7 nucleotides agree with TRBD2. Germline values: CDR1 DFQATT, CDR2 SNEGSKA (reference sequence). The CDR3 totals 16 residues. The junction had 9 bases not matched to a gene; V was cut back by 0 bases and J by 1 base. The CDR3 DNA reads TGCAGTGCTAGAGAAGTACCGGGACTACCATCCTACGAGCAGTACTTC. Translation: CSAREVPGLPSYEQYF.

This clonotype appeared a few times. V is TRBV28 and J is TRBJ2-5; 8 nucleotides match TRBD1. The germline gives CDR1 MDHEN, CDR2 SYDVKM. Losses at the gene ends were 6 bases for V and 1 base for J; bases not matched to a gene: 13. This CDR3 comprises 17 residues. Here the CDR3 reads CASSRTGRGGTQETQYF. CDR3 bases: TGTGCCAGCAGCCGGACAGGGAGAGGGGGAACCCAAGAGACCCAGTACTTC. Using reference TRBV28 and TRBJ2-5 for the parts outside the CDR3, the full variable domain is DVKVTQSSRYLVKRTGEKVFLECVQDMDHENMFWYRQDPGLGLRLIYFSYDVKMKEKGDIPEGYSVSREKKERFSLILESASTNQTSMYLCASSRTGRGGTQETQYFGPGTRLLVL.

The rearrangement joins TRBV6-5 to TRBJ2-4; 7 bases are a match to TRBD2. V shed 2 bases and J 7 bases; nucleotides not matched to a gene: 11. CDR3 size: 16 residues. Germline V lookup: CDR1 MNHEY, CDR2 SVGAGI. This CDR3 is CASSYEFSGDRNIQYF. In nucleotides, the CDR3 is TGTGCCAGCAGTTACGAATTCAGCGGGGATCGGAACATTCAGTACTTC.

This chain links TRBV6-1 with TRBJ2-1, with TRBD2 identical over 13 bases. Trimming cost V 6 bases and J 8 bases; bases outside gene matches: 10. The CDR3 contains 16 residues. The V gene's germline CDR1 is MNHNS and CDR2 SASEGT. In nucleotides, the CDR3 is TGTGCCAGCAGACTTGGACCGGGACTAGCGGGATATGAGCAGTTCTTC. Protein: CASRLGPGLAGYEQFF.

The V call is TRBV12-3 or TRBV12-4, the J call TRBJ2-1, with TRBD2 matching over 8 bases. TRBJ2-7 matches the DNA end more closely, so the J call is doubtful. This CDR3 region has 15 residues. The CDR3 DNA reads TGTGCCAGCAGTTCAGGACGAGCGGGAGCCTACGAGCAGTACTTC. It yields the protein CASSSGRAGAYEQYF.

This clonotype came up once. CDR3: CASSTPSGSMVKNIQYF. The DNA for the CDR3 is TGTGCCAGCAGCACGCCTAGCGGGAGTATGGTCAAAAACATTCAGTACTTC. The V gene is TRBV11-2, the J gene TRBJ2-4; 10 bases agree with TRBD2. The germline gives CDR1 SGHAT, CDR2 FQNNGV. CDR3 length equals 17 residues. J gave up 3 bases and V 5 bases, and 10 bases lay outside the gene matches.

In nucleotides, the CDR3 is TGTGCCAGCAGGGCGGGGTTTAAAGAGACCCAGTACTTC. Translating gives CASRAGFKETQYF. The J gene is TRBJ2-5, the V gene TRBV7-8, with D perhaps TRBD2 (6 bases). Trimming pared 6 bases from V and 3 bases from J, leaving 11 bases between. Germline CDR1 is SGHVS and CDR2 is FQNEAQ. The CDR3 covers 13 residues.

Note on this clonotype: An end of the junction differs from the germline gene, which may be a read error. This rearrangement joins TRBV7-2 to TRBJ1-6; 9 bases fit TRBD1. The CDR3 covers 15 residues. CDR1 is SGHTA and CDR2 is FQGNSA in the germline V gene. CDR3 nucleotides: TGTGCCAGCAGCCCCTTCGGACAGGGGCATTCACTCCTCCACTTT. It encodes CASSPFGQGHSLLHF.

This clonotype was detected only a few times. This chain joins TRBV27 and TRBJ1-2; the D gene is possibly TRBD1 (5 bases). V lost 5 bases and J lost 5, with 18 bases in between. The CDR3 runs 15 residues. CDR1 and CDR2 from the germline V gene are MNHEY and SMNVEV (reference sequence). The CDR3 region is CASSGAIQHIYGYTF. The CDR3 bases are TGTGCCAGCAGTGGGGCCATTCAACATATTTATGGCTACACCTTC.

This chain connects TRBV29-1 to TRBJ2-3; D gene ambiguous. The CDR3 spans 14 residues. V lost 6 bases and J lost 1, with 14 bases in between. Germline CDR1 SQVTM, CDR2 ANQGSEA. The CDR3 sequence is CSVDIRQGTDTQYF. The CDR3 DNA reads TGCAGCGTCGACATACGGCAGGGCACAGATACGCAGTATTTT.

This chain uses TRBV3-1 with TRBJ2-5, with D possibly TRBD1 on 6 matching bases. Gene TRBJ2-7 matches the end of the DNA better, so the J call may be wrong. Germline CDR1 reads LGHDT; CDR2 reads YNNKEL (reference sequence). CDR3 length: 16 amino acids. In nucleotides, the CDR3 is TGTGCCAGCAGCGTCTATCATACAGGGTCCGCCTACGAGCAGTACTTC. Translation: CASSVYHTGSAYEQYF.

This clonotype has only a few counts. The CDR3 nucleotides read TGCAGTGGCCGCTCAAGCGGGCCGCATGGTCCGTTCTTC. Protein product: CSGRSSGPHGPFF. The chain couples TRBV29-1 to TRBJ2-1; a possible D gene is TRBD2 (6 bases). The CDR3 has 13 amino acids. Germline V gives CDR1 SQVTM, CDR2 ANQGSEA.

This chain uses TRBV4-2 with TRBJ2-5, with a tentative D call TRBD1 (7 bases). The CDR3 runs 16 residues. V was pared by 0 bases and J by 0 bases, with 11 bases between. Germline V gene lookup returns CDR1 LGHNA and CDR2 YNFKEQ. The CDR3 sequence is CASSQEEGAYQETQYF. The CDR3 DNA follows: TGTGCCAGCAGCCAAGAGGAGGGGGCTTACCAAGAGACCCAGTACTTC.

The chain combines TRBV12-3 or TRBV12-4 with TRBJ2-1; 7 bases match TRBD2. This CDR3 has 17 residues. Trimming removed 5 bases from V and 4 bases from J; junction bases left unmatched: 14. CDR3 residues: CASSPRSSGFLYNEQFF. DNA for the CDR3: TGTGCCAGCAGTCCTCGATCTAGCGGATTTCTTTACAATGAGCAGTTCTTC.

The chain links TRBV20-1 to TRBJ2-1, with D uncertain. V dropped 7 bases and J dropped 1 base, with 17 bases sitting between them. Germline CDR1 DFQATT, CDR2 SNEGSKA (reference sequence). The CDR3 sequence is 15 residues long. The CDR3 loop is CSGGPGGRSYNEQFF. The CDR3 DNA is TGCAGTGGAGGCCCCGGCGGTAGATCCTACAATGAGCAGTTCTTC.

V usage is TRBV27 and J usage is TRBJ1-2; D gene ambiguous. The CDR3 has 15 residues. Trimming cost V 0 bases and J 3 bases, with 11 bases left between them. Germline CDR1 MNHEY, CDR2 SMNVEV (reference sequence). CDR3 sequence (DNA): TGTGCCAGCAGTTTATCCCCGGACGGATACTATGGCTACACCTTC. This gives the protein CASSLSPDGYYGYTF.

This clonotype was counted a few times. The V gene is TRBV6-5, the J gene TRBJ2-5; maybe TRBD2 (6 bases). The ends were cut back, 1 base at V and 3 bases at J, with 9 bases in the middle. This CDR3 has 14 residues. Germline V gene lookup returns CDR1 MNHEY and CDR2 SVGAGI. CDR3: CASSYYTGEETQYF. The CDR3 coding sequence is TGTGCCAGCAGTTACTATACGGGAGAAGAGACCCAGTACTTC.

As to this clonotype: One junction end does not reproduce the germline sequence, and a read error may be involved. This chain joins TRBV6-1 and TRBJ2-5; TRBD2 is a possible D gene (6 bases). This CDR3 region has 15 residues. Germline V lookup: CDR1 MNHNS, CDR2 SASEGT. The DNA of the CDR3 is TGTGCCAGCAATGAACGGAGGGAAAACCAAGAGACCCAGTACTTC. It is translated as CASNERRENQETQYF.

In this sample, this clonotype turned up once. CDR3 nucleotides: TGTGCCAGCAGTTTTTGGGAAGTCAGGTGGCGTCGGTTTAACACTGAAGCTTTCTTT. Translating gives CASSFWEVRWRRFNTEAFF. This chain connects TRBV12-3 or TRBV12-4 to TRBJ1-1; D remains ambiguous. Trimming took 3 bases from V and 2 from J, leaving 25 bases between them. The length of the CDR3 is 19 residues.

The chain recombines TRBV7-6 with TRBJ2-1; TRBD2 matches at 11 bases. This CDR3 region has 17 residues. With V trimmed by 2 bases and J by 5 bases, 8 bases remained unmatched. Germline-derived CDR1 and CDR2 are SGHVS and FNYEAQ. The CDR3 spells CASSLLTSGTDHNEQFF. The CDR3 DNA follows: TGTGCCAGCAGCTTATTGACTAGCGGGACTGACCACAATGAGCAGTTCTTC.

The chain is built from TRBV7-2 and TRBJ2-7; D is tentatively TRBD1 or TRBD2 (5 bases each). The V end was cut by 2 bases, the J end by 3 bases, with 14 bases between. Per the germline V gene, CDR1 is SGHTA and CDR2 is FQGNSA. CDR3 size: 15 residues. The CDR3 sequence: CASSLTGTGIYEQYF. CDR3 nucleotides: TGTGCCAGCAGCTTAACAGGCACGGGGATCTACGAGCAGTACTTC. The full variable domain, its missing parts supplied by reference TRBV7-2 and TRBJ2-7, is GAGVSQSPSNKVTEKGKDVELRCDPISGHTALYWYRQSLGQGLEFLIYFQGNSAPDKSGLPSDRFSAERTGGSVSTLTIQRTQQEDSAVYLCASSLTGTGIYEQYFGPGTRLTVT.

The table lists this clonotype with a few counts. The chain recombines TRBV11-1 with TRBJ2-7; the D gene is possibly TRBD2 (5 bases). CDR1 and CDR2 from the germline V gene are SGHAT and FQDESV (reference sequence). This CDR3 contains 15 residues. Trimming cost V 4 bases and J 1 base, with 14 bases left between them. CDR3 sequence (DNA): TGTGCCAGCAGCTCGCGGGCCGACCTTTCCTACGAGCAGTACTTC. It codes for CASSSRADLSYEQYF.

This clonotype has ten or more counts. The chain joins TRBV4-2 to TRBJ2-5; 10 bases match TRBD2. Germline trimming cut 0 bases from V and 5 bases from J; bases unmatched to any gene: 6. This CDR3 is 16 amino acids long. Germline CDR1 and CDR2: LGHNA and YNFKEQ. The CDR3 region is CASSQDRAGGAETQYF. The CDR3 DNA is TGTGCCAGCAGCCAAGATCGAGCGGGAGGGGCGGAGACCCAGTACTTC.

Ten or more counts support this clonotype. V gene TRBV7-2 combines with J gene TRBJ2-3, with 9 bases that match TRBD1. There are 15 residues in the CDR3. Germline V CDR1 and CDR2: SGHTA, FQGNSA. V gave up 5 bases and J gave up 5 bases; unmatched junction bases: 8. The CDR3 DNA follows: TGTGCCAGCAGCGCACAGGGGGCGCTTGGAGATACGCAGTATTTT. The encoded protein is CASSAQGALGDTQYF.